Each of the 30 T cell receptor beta chains below was sequenced from the same sample in a study of spatial heterogeneity in lung cancer. MiXCR, applied by TCRdb to the 5' RACE reads, yields one record per CDR3 protein. The profile shows 85,000 to 100,000 distinct CDR3 sequences, 19% of them singletons. This sample's time point: blood at routine non-recurrence follow-up after resection. The specimen was PBMCs, collected at follow-up. The receptors stem from a male donor with early-stage non-small cell lung cancer.

In its sample, this clonotype was seen many times. This chain joins TRBV30 and TRBJ2-7, with 8 bases aligning to TRBD1. The germline CDR1 and CDR2 sequences are GTSNPN and SVGIG (reference sequence). Trimming took 1 base from V and 3 from J; bases not matched to a gene: 8. The CDR3 consists of 15 residues. CDR3 coding DNA: TGTGCCTGGAGTGACCCGGGACAGGCACTCTACGAGCAGTACTTC. Translated: CAWSDPGQALYEQYF.

This clonotype was observed a handful of times. The J gene is TRBJ2-1, the V gene TRBV20-1; 14 bases match TRBD2. V gave up 5 bases and J gave up 2 bases; unmatched junction bases: 11. CDR1 is DFQATT, CDR2 SNEGSKA, per germline (reference sequence). This CDR3 is 18 amino acids long. CDR3 sequence reads: CSADTGLAGARPYNEQFF. The CDR3 DNA sequence: TGCAGTGCTGATACGGGACTAGCGGGGGCCCGCCCCTACAATGAGCAGTTCTTC.

This clonotype was counted only a few times. The chain's CDR3 is CAWTSRGVNTGELFF. CDR3 DNA: TGTGCCTGGACTTCGAGAGGGGTGAACACCGGGGAGCTGTTTTTT. The chain employs TRBV30 and TRBJ2-2; D possibly matches TRBD1 or TRBD2 (5 bases each). The CDR3 length is 15 residues. Trimming cost V 4 bases and J 1 base, with 13 bases left between them. The germline gives CDR1 GTSNPN, CDR2 SVGIG (reference sequence).

The chain couples TRBV10-3 to TRBJ1-2; 7 bases align to TRBD1. The V and J ends lost 3 bases and 4 bases, in that order; junction bases with no gene match: 11. Per the germline V gene, CDR1 is ENHRY and CDR2 is SYGVKD. This CDR3 is 16 amino acids long. CDR3 residues: CAISDIDRVASYGYTF. The CDR3 nucleotides read TGTGCCATCAGTGACATCGACAGGGTGGCGAGCTATGGCTACACCTTC.

This clonotype was seen a few times. The gene calls are TRBV24-1 and TRBJ2-3; D remains ambiguous. V was shortened by 5 bases and J by 2 bases, with 10 bases between the two germline ends. The length of the CDR3 is 14 residues. CDR1 KGHDR and CDR2 SFDVKD come from the germline V gene. CDR3 in DNA: TGTGCCACCAGTGTGTCTACGGACACAGATACGCAGTATTTT. Its translation is CATSVSTDTDTQYF.

The J gene is TRBJ1-2, the V gene TRBV2; no clear D. The CDR3 runs 16 residues. The germline V gene encodes CDR1 SNHLY and CDR2 FYNNEI. V lost 3 bases to trimming and J lost 0 bases, with 14 bases between them. The DNA of the CDR3 is TGTGCCAGCAGTGACCAACCCTTTGGAGCTAACTATGGCTACACCTTC. Translation: CASSDQPFGANYGYTF.

V usage is TRBV2 and J usage is TRBJ2-7, with 7 nucleotides matching TRBD2. Germline trimming cut 7 bases from V and 2 bases from J; bases unmatched to any gene: 5. Germline values: CDR1 SNHLY, CDR2 FYNNEI. The CDR3 contains 13 residues. The CDR3 sequence: CASKSGATYEQYF. Here the CDR3 DNA reads TGTGCCAGCAAGAGCGGGGCCACCTACGAGCAGTACTTC.

Regarding this clonotype: In this CDR3 the conserved last residue, phenylalanine or tryptophan, is missing, so a read error is likely. V and J are TRBV29-1 and TRBJ1-1; D is possibly TRBD1 (5 bases). CDR1 SQVTM and CDR2 ANQGSEA come from the germline V gene. V was pared by 6 bases and J by 9 bases, with 14 bases between. The CDR3 sequence is 11 residues long. CDR3 loop: CSVKTALKAFL. CDR3 sequence (DNA): TGCAGCGTGAAGACAGCTCTGAAAGCTTTCCTT.

This clonotype was found a few times. This chain uses TRBV5-1 with TRBJ1-2; D is unclear. Per the germline V gene, CDR1 is SGHRS and CDR2 is YFSETQ. Trimming shortened V by 7 bases and J by 6 bases, and 10 bases separated the two germline ends. The CDR3 sequence is 11 residues long. The CDR3 DNA sequence: TGCGCCAGCGCAGAAGGAGATGGCTACACCTTC. It yields the protein CASAEGDGYTF.

This clonotype was observed a handful of times. V usage is TRBV20-1 and J usage is TRBJ2-3; 8 nucleotides align to TRBD2. CDR1 DFQATT and CDR2 SNEGSKA come from the germline V gene (reference sequence). This CDR3 has 14 residues. V dropped 6 bases and J dropped 1; count of bases not matched to a gene: 6. CDR3 nucleotides: TGCAGTGCGGACGGGACTAGTGGCACAGATACGCAGTATTTT. Protein product: CSADGTSGTDTQYF.

This clonotype was counted a few times. V is TRBV9 and J is TRBJ2-2; D unclear. From germline, CDR1 is SGDLS and CDR2 YYNGEE. Trimming took off 0 bases at V and 4 bases at J, with 10 bases between the two ends. The CDR3 covers 15 residues. CDR3 sequence (DNA): TGTGCCAGCAGCGTAGGGGTCCGGACCACCGGGGAGCTGTTTTTT. It specifies CASSVGVRTTGELFF.

This clonotype was counted only a few times. The V gene is TRBV2, the J gene TRBJ2-6; either TRBD1 or TRBD2 may supply D (5 bases each). In germline, CDR1 is SNHLY, CDR2 FYNNEI. This CDR3 comprises 13 residues. With 7 bases removed from V and 4 bases from J, the gap between germline ends came to 8 bases. CDR3: CASMGDGANVLTF. CDR3 in DNA: TGTGCCAGCATGGGGGACGGGGCCAACGTCCTGACTTTC.

The genes are TRBV7-4 and TRBJ2-7; no clear D gene. Per the germline V gene, CDR1 is SGHVT and CDR2 is SQSDAQ. The CDR3 covers 16 residues. Trimming shortened V by 3 bases and J by 1 base, and 16 bases separated the two germline ends. The CDR3 loop reads CASSFIGVLRSYEQYF. As DNA, the CDR3 is TGTGCCAGCAGCTTTATCGGAGTCCTTCGTTCCTACGAGCAGTACTTC.

Many counts were recorded for this clonotype. The genes are TRBV24-1 and TRBJ2-7; possibly TRBD2 for D (6 bases). The CDR3 has 13 residues. V lost 5 bases and J 5 bases, leaving 12 bases between the germline ends. Germline CDR1 reads KGHDR; CDR2 reads SFDVKD. CDR3 sequence: CATSAPPGDEQYF. DNA of the CDR3: TGTGCCACCAGTGCCCCTCCGGGGGACGAGCAGTACTTC.

This clonotype was seen a handful of times. The V and J genes are TRBV6-1 and TRBJ2-7, with 14 bases lining up with TRBD2. Germline loops: CDR1 MNHNS, CDR2 SASEGT. V shed 6 bases and J 7 bases; nucleotides not matched to a gene: 5. The CDR3 totals 14 residues. CDR3 residues: CASSGLAGGREQYF. CDR3 coding DNA: TGTGCCAGCAGCGGACTAGCGGGAGGACGTGAGCAGTACTTC.

This clonotype was seen ten or more times. V usage is TRBV10-2 and J usage is TRBJ1-5; unclear D gene. Germline CDR1 is WSHSY and CDR2 is SAAADI. V lost 3 bases and J lost 2, with 11 bases in between. The CDR3 is made up of 15 amino acids. The CDR3 reads CASSEAGPGNQPQHF. The CDR3 nucleotides are TGCGCCAGCAGTGAAGCCGGGCCGGGCAATCAGCCCCAGCATTTT.

V is TRBV7-9 and J is TRBJ2-3; possible D gene TRBD2, 6 bases. Germline CDR1 reads SEHNR; CDR2 reads FQNEAQ (reference sequence). The CDR3 consists of 14 residues. The V gene lost 5 bases and the J gene lost 1 base, with 10 bases spanning the gap. For the CDR3, the DNA is TGTGCCAGCAGCGCACCGGGGGGCACAGATACGCAGTATTTT. This gives the protein CASSAPGGTDTQYF.

The chain joins TRBV13 to TRBJ2-7, with D uncertain. V was cut by 4 bases and J by 4 bases, with 11 bases left in between. The CDR3 sequence is 13 residues long. Germline V gene lookup returns CDR1 PRHDT and CDR2 FYEKMQ (reference sequence). Here the CDR3 reads CASSYGPTYEQYF. CDR3 sequence (DNA): TGTGCCAGCAGCTACGGACCGACGTACGAGCAGTACTTC.

The chain joins TRBV30 to TRBJ1-1; D ambiguous. V gave up 4 bases and J gave up 1 base, with 10 bases separating them. Germline V gene data show CDR1 as GTSNPN and CDR2 as SVGIG (reference sequence). This CDR3 contains 13 residues. The DNA for the CDR3 is TGTGCCTGGAAACGCACAGCGAACACTGAAGCTTTCTTT. Translated: CAWKRTANTEAFF.

This rearrangement joins TRBV11-3 to TRBJ2-3; possibly TRBD1 or TRBD2 for D (5 bases each). CDR3 length: 15 amino acids. V lost 5 bases and J lost 2, with 14 bases in between. Germline CDR1 SGHNT, CDR2 YENEEA. The CDR3 region is CASSPGAGYTDTQYF. The DNA of the CDR3 is TGTGCCAGCAGCCCCGGGGCTGGATACACAGATACGCAGTATTTT.

The chain couples TRBV5-1 to TRBJ2-3, with 9 bases fitting TRBD1. Germline loops: CDR1 SGHRS, CDR2 YFSETQ. The CDR3 is 15 amino acids. Germline trimming cut 4 bases from V and 4 bases from J; bases unmatched to any gene: 7. The CDR3 DNA sequence: TGCGCCAGCAGCGCCGGACAGGGGATGCCAGATACGCAGTATTTT. This encodes CASSAGQGMPDTQYF.

J is TRBJ1-3 and V is TRBV27; no reliable D call. CDR3 length equals 13 residues. The ends were cut back, 8 bases at V and 0 bases at J, with 8 bases in the middle. Germline assignment: CDR1 MNHEY and CDR2 SMNVEV (reference sequence). The CDR3 sequence is CASSFASGNTIYF. The CDR3 nucleotides read TGTGCCAGCTCCTTCGCCTCTGGAAACACCATATATTTT.

This clonotype has just a few counts. The chain couples TRBV9 to TRBJ2-3; D uncertain. Per germline, CDR1 SGDLS and CDR2 YYNGEE. CDR3 length: 12 residues. Trimming took off 2 bases at V and 3 bases at J, with 4 bases between the two ends. CDR3 residues: CASSVMTDTQYF. Written as DNA, the CDR3 is TGTGCCAGCAGCGTTATGACAGATACGCAGTATTTT.

This clonotype has more than one count but fewer than ten. The chain uses TRBV5-6 and TRBJ2-1, with TRBD2 matching over 7 bases. CDR3 length: 16 amino acids. Germline values: CDR1 SGHDT, CDR2 YYEEEE. The J segment lost 2 bases and the V segment lost 5 bases, leaving 10 bases of the junction unmatched. The CDR3: CASSRKGRETYNEQFF. CDR3 bases: TGTGCCAGCAGTCGAAAAGGGCGGGAGACCTACAATGAGCAGTTCTTC.

This clonotype showed up just a few times. V usage is TRBV28 and J usage is TRBJ1-1; D not resolved. V was shortened by 6 bases and J by 4 bases, with 12 bases between the two germline ends. CDR1 is MDHEN, CDR2 SYDVKM, per germline. The CDR3 is 13 residues long. The CDR3 loop is CASSFLSGTEAFF. The CDR3 DNA sequence: TGTGCCAGCAGCTTCCTGAGCGGCACTGAAGCTTTCTTT.

This clonotype has a handful of counts. The rearrangement links TRBV19 to TRBJ1-2; D is ambiguous. The V and J ends lost 3 bases and 5 bases respectively, with 13 bases between them. Germline lookup yields CDR1 LNHDA and CDR2 SQIVND (reference sequence). The CDR3 totals 14 residues. The CDR3 loop is CASSMRERRYGYTF. CDR3 nucleotide sequence: TGTGCCAGTAGTATGAGAGAGCGCCGTTATGGCTACACCTTC.

This clonotype was seen a handful of times. This chain links TRBV10-1 with TRBJ2-6, with D possibly being TRBD1 or TRBD2 (5 bases each). Germline CDR1 WNHNN, CDR2 SYGVQD (reference sequence). The V and J ends lost 3 bases and 2 bases respectively, with 8 bases between them. There are 15 residues in the CDR3. The CDR3 nucleotides are TGCGCCAGCAGTGATGGGACCCCTGGGGCCAACGTCCTGACTTTC. Its translation is CASSDGTPGANVLTF.

V and J are TRBV7-9 and TRBJ1-6; maybe TRBD1 (6 bases). CDR1 SEHNR and CDR2 FQNEAQ come from the germline V gene (reference sequence). CDR3 length equals 15 residues. V was clipped by 5 bases and J by 10 bases, with 18 bases between them. CDR3 loop: CASSRVDRPPSPLHF. The CDR3 DNA reads as TGTGCCAGCAGCCGCGTGGACAGACCTCCCTCACCCCTCCACTTT.

CDR3 region: CASSNSQYSNQPQHF. The CDR3 nucleotides read TGTGCCAGTAGTAATTCCCAGTATAGCAATCAGCCCCAGCATTTT. The V call is TRBV19, the J call TRBJ1-5; D uncertain. CDR3 length equals 15 residues. The V gene's germline CDR1 is LNHDA and CDR2 SQIVND (reference sequence). Trimming stripped 4 bases from V and 0 bases from J, with 10 bases between. The full variable domain, with the rest looked up from reference TRBV19 and TRBJ1-5, is DGGITQSPKYLFRKEGQNVTLSCEQNLNHDAMYWYRQDPGQGLRLIYYSQIVNDFQKGDIAEGYSVSREKKESFPLTVTSAQKNPTAFYLCASSNSQYSNQPQHFGDGTRLSIL.

The chain has TRBV6-4 and TRBJ2-1, with a weak D call TRBD2 (5 bases). The CDR3 totals 13 residues. Trimming took 6 bases from V and 11 from J, leaving 17 bases between them. The V gene's germline CDR1 is MRHNA and CDR2 SNTAGT. The chain's CDR3 is CASSLVEGQKQFF. The CDR3 bases are TGTGCCAGCAGCCTCGTAGAGGGTCAAAAGCAGTTCTTC.